This T cell receptor beta chain derives from a study of identical twins (TCRdb year 2016). Study-wide context: The study deep-sequenced TCR alpha and beta repertoires from monozygotic twins, unrelated adults of various ages and cord blood to test whether fetal clonotypes persist. To rule out contamination, the twin experiments were replicated at different times with different library preparation protocols. Beyond this particular receptor, the publication reports: Because the same donors could not be followed over many years, the conclusions depended on cross-sectional statistical analysis. The excess sharing between twins in beta out-of-frame sequences was weaker because fewer shared sequences reduced the signal-to-noise ratio. In monozygotic twins, recombination models systematically underestimated out-of-frame TCR alpha sharing, but the models matched the sharing seen between unrelated individuals. Fewer insertions were carried by abundant cord blood beta clonotypes, a similar but weaker trend appeared in young adult naive repertoires, and no such trend appeared in memory repertoires. Zero-insertion analyses could be partly confounded by invariant T cells such as MAIT and iNKT, although diverse VJ usage argued against such confounding for most clonotypes. Compared with coincidental sharing between unrelated individuals, out-of-frame TCR alpha sequences shared between twins had an excess of sequences with low generation probability.

This clonotype showed up many times. The antigen it binds to is not known. It has no much larger one-base neighbor in the sample; base qualities were not kept. The germline V end is reduced by 6 bases and the J end by 4 bases; junction bases left unmatched: 11. Its CDR3 holds 16 amino acids, cysteine through phenylalanine. The only DNA kept is the CDR3, 48 bases in frame from the first base. The library was built by means of 5' RACE. The sequencer listed for this sample is Illumina HiSeq 2000. A universal primer binding site was introduced by template switching, and a unique molecular identifier was present in the final cDNA, enabling accurate counting of TCR cDNA molecules. First-strand cDNA for TCR alpha and beta chains was synthesized from specific primers in the conserved constant-segment region. To control for contamination, every cDNA library carried two barcodes: a SMART-Mk sample barcode plus Illumina barcodes. TruSeq adapter sequences and Illumina sample barcodes were added in two successive PCR steps. TCR alpha and beta cDNA libraries were sequenced on the Illumina HiSeq platform with custom primers. In the original analysis: Unique molecular identifiers were extracted from raw reads with MiGEC, and CDR3 positions were determined with MiXCR. Recombination models were inferred per individual with the repgenHMM and IGoR tools using an EM algorithm. Shared clonotypes were analyzed with the tcR package in R, and sharing was normalized by the product of cloneset sizes. Out-of-frame nonproductive sequences were analyzed to study raw recombination free of thymic and clonal selection effects. Clones were called with MiXCR by TCRdb after fastp trimmed the public reads at Q25, and only in-frame beta chains were retained. Each CDR3 protein gets just one entry, which takes the most common genes and DNA from the rows behind it. Clone size and V and J calls follow TCRdb, not the original study. The sample table shows nearly 900,000 distinct CDR3 sequences, and 9% to 15% are seen once. 1.5% to 2% of the sample lies in the top ten.

All donors were healthy Caucasians. The twin cohort consisted of three pairs of female monozygotic twins, all aged about 18 to 29 years. Peripheral blood mononuclear cells were used as the source from which RNA for TCR libraries was isolated. This sample also appeared in a second study, on yellow fever vaccine responses in identical twins. The second publication reports: The T cell response to vaccination in identical twins was reported by the authors to appear partly convergent and partly personalized. In the study, vaccine-responding T cell clones were precisely tracked in identical twins.

The chain employs TRBV12-3 or TRBV12-4 and TRBJ1-5; TRBD1 fits 8 bases in the junction. This TCR was recovered from a woman aged 18-29 years in good health. The sample consisted of PBMCs. The CDR3 region: CASSQGTGSRNQPQHF. The DNA sequence reads TGTGCCAGCAGCCAAGGGACAGGAAGTCGGAATCAGCCCCAGCATTTT.